The 10 T cell receptor beta chains below were found in one sample sequenced in a study of T cell clonality in common variable immunodeficiency. Produced via immunoSEQ multiplex PCR; TCRdb's table is partial and in-frame only. The profile covers roughly 38,000 clones, none occurring a single time. Source material: peripheral blood mononuclear cells. All receptors come from a person between 18 and 75 years old in good health.

Concerning this clone itself: A much larger clone differs from this one at a single base, so this may be a read error. The sequenced part of the CDR3 DNA is TGCAGTGCCCAGATCCGAGGGGTTAGCACAGATACC. Protein product: CSAQIRGVSTDT. The full CDR3 protein is CSAQIRGVSTDTQYF. The chain joins TRBV20-1 to TRBJ2-5; tentatively, D is TRBD1 or TRBD2 (5 bases each). Sequencing ends 3 residues short of the CDR3 end; the germline J gene provides the rest. Per the germline V gene, CDR1 is DFQATT and CDR2 is SNEGSKA (reference sequence). The CDR3 extends over 15 amino acids.

This clone was detected ten times or more. The CDR3 goes on 3 residues after the read ends, and that part is filled in from the germline J gene. The chain is built from TRBV5-4 and TRBJ2-3, with D possibly TRBD2 on 6 matching bases. V dropped 2 bases and J dropped 5 bases, with 12 bases sitting between them. This CDR3 comprises 14 residues. The germline CDR1 and CDR2 sequences are SGHNT and YYREEE (reference sequence). CDR3 residues: CASSFNGGLDTQYF. The CDR3 bases that were read are TGTGCCAGCAGCTTCAATGGGGGACTAGATACG.

The sample holds many counts of this clone. The read falls 3 residues short of the CDR3 end, and the missing part is taken from the germline J gene. The chain links TRBV2 to TRBJ2-3, with TRBD2 matching 11 bases. CDR3 length equals 14 residues. The germline gives CDR1 SNHLY, CDR2 FYNNEI. The V gene end was trimmed by 6 bases and the J gene end by 4 bases; junction bases not matched to a gene: 3. The CDR3 spells CASRTSGIADTQYF. Partial CDR3 DNA: TGTGCCAGCAGGACTAGCGGGATAGCAGATACG.

This clone came up many times. The read finishes 3 residues shy of the CDR3 end, and the germline J gene is used to complete it. The chain is built from TRBV5-1 and TRBJ2-1; the match to TRBD1 covers 7 bases. The V gene end was trimmed by 0 bases and the J gene end by 0 bases; junction bases not matched to a gene: 0. This CDR3 region has 15 residues. Germline V gene data show CDR1 as SGHRS and CDR2 as YFSETQ. The CDR3 DNA, read in part, is TGCGCCAGCAGCTTGGGGGACAGCTCCTACAATGAG. It specifies CASSLGDSSYNE. The full CDR3 is CASSLGDSSYNEQFF.

Many counts were recorded for this clone. The read ends 3 residues before the CDR3 terminus; that terminus is restored from the germline J gene. V usage is TRBV7-3 and J usage is TRBJ2-1; 8 nucleotides agree with TRBD2. The length of the CDR3 is 16 residues. Germline V gene lookup returns CDR1 SGHTA and CDR2 FQGTGA. The V segment lost 2 bases and the J segment 8 bases; nucleotides outside the gene matches: 11. Incomplete CDR3 DNA: TGTGCCAGCAGCTTAGATGCGGGAGGTCAGTCCCATGAG. Translating gives CASSLDAGGQSHE. The entire CDR3 reads CASSLDAGGQSHEQFF.

This clone was detected many times. The read ends 3 residues shy of where the CDR3 ends; the end is completed using the germline J gene. The rearrangement joins TRBV28 to TRBJ2-3; D not certain. Deletions cut 3 bases from V and 0 bases from J, with 13 bases between. Germline CDR1 reads MDHEN; CDR2 reads SYDVKM. This CDR3 spans 16 amino acids. The part of the CDR3 DNA that was read is TGTGCCAGCAGTTTCCCCGACACTTCTAGCACAGATACG. Encoded protein: CASSFPDTSSTDT. From start to end, the CDR3 is CASSFPDTSSTDTQYF. Looking up the rest from reference TRBV28 and TRBJ2-3 gives the full variable domain: DVKVTQSSRYLVKRTGEKVFLECVQDMDHENMFWYRQDPGLGLRLIYFSYDVKMKEKGDIPEGYSVSREKKERFSLILESASTNQTSMYLCASSFPDTSSTDTQYFGPGTRLTVL.

This clone was recorded at least ten times. The observed sequence ends 3 residues before the CDR3 terminus, with the missing tail filled in from the germline J gene. The chain uses TRBV18 and TRBJ2-2; D gene uncertain. The V gene's germline CDR1 is KGHSH and CDR2 LQKENI. The ends were cut back, 1 base at V and 0 bases at J, with 9 bases in the middle. The CDR3 extends over 16 amino acids. The CDR3 DNA, read in part, is TGTGCCAGCTCACCACAATGGGCCGCGAACACCGGGGAG. Translated: CASSPQWAANTGE. The whole CDR3 region reads CASSPQWAANTGELFF.

This clone was counted ten times or more. Read data end 3 residues before the CDR3 end; the end is taken from the germline J gene. This chain connects TRBV30 to TRBJ1-2, with 9 bases identical to TRBD1. This CDR3 is built from 17 residues. Germline CDR1 and CDR2: GTSNPN and SVGIG (reference sequence). V shed 2 bases and J 3 bases; nucleotides not matched to a gene: 13. This CDR3 reads CAWSRVPGQGRDYGYTF. The CDR3 DNA, read in part, is TGTGCCTGGAGTCGCGTCCCGGGACAGGGTCGGGACTATGGC.

This clone was recorded at least ten times. The DNA ends 3 residues before the CDR3 does, and the rest of the CDR3 is filled in from the germline J gene. The gene calls are TRBV20-1 and TRBJ2-3; TRBD2 might be the D (6 bases). CDR1 is DFQATT and CDR2 is SNEGSKA in the germline V gene (reference sequence). This CDR3 has 14 residues. V lost 6 bases, J lost 2 bases, and 15 bases lay in between. This CDR3 is CSALGGANTDTQYF. CDR3 bases read: TGCAGTGCCCTTGGCGGGGCAAACACAGATACG.

This clone showed up many times. The missing CDR3 end, 3 residues past where the read stops, is filled in from the germline J gene. The chain couples TRBV20-1 to TRBJ2-7; tentatively, D is TRBD1 (5 bases). The length of the CDR3 is 12 residues. Trimming left V 3 bases short and J 1 base short, with 7 bases between. Germline values: CDR1 DFQATT, CDR2 SNEGSKA (reference sequence). CDR3 bases read: TGCAGTGCTAGTTCAGGGTCCTACGAG. The encoded protein is CSASSGSYE. Given in full, the CDR3 is CSASSGSYEQYF.